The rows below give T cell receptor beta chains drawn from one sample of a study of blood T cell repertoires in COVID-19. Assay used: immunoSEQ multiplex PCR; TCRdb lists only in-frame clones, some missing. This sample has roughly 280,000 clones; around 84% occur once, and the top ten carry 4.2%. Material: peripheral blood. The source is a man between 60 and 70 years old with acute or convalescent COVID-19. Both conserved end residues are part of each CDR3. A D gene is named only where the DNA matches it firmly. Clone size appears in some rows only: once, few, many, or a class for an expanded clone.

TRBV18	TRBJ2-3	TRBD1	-	TGTGCCAGCTCACCACTCGACAGGGGTACAGATACGCAGTATTTT	CASSPLDRGTDTQYF
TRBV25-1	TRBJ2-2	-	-	TGTGCCAGCAGTGAATCCAGGGAAAACACCGGGGAGCTGTTTTTT	CASSESRENTGELFF
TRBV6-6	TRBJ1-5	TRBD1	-	TGTGCCTCCGACGGACAGGGAGGGCAGCCCCAGCATTTT	CASDGQGGQPQHF
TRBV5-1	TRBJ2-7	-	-	TGCGCCAGCAGCTTGTTTGGTGACACCACCTACGAGCAGTACTTC	CASSLFGDTTYEQYF
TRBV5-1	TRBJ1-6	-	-	TGCGCCAGCAGCTTGGACACAGGGATGGGTTCACCCCTCCACTTT	CASSLDTGMGSPLHF
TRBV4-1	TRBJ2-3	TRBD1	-	TGCGCCAGCAGCCTTCGACAGGGGGCGAGCACAGATACGCAGTATTTT	CASSLRQGASTDTQYF
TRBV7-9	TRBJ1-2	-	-	TGTGCCAGCACCCGTCAAAGCTTCATAGCTAACTATGGCTACACCTTC	CASTRQSFIANYGYTF
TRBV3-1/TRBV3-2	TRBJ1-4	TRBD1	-	TGTGCCAGCAGCCAAGGACAGGGTGGTTCTAATGAAAAACTGTTTTTT	CASSQGQGGSNEKLFF
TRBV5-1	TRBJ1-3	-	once	TGCGCCAGCAGCCCTGGCGGGGGAAACACCATATATTTT	CASSPGGGNTIYF
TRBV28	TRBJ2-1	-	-	TGTGCCAGCAGTTTTGGGCCTATTGTGGGGCAGTTCTTC	CASSFGPIVGQFF
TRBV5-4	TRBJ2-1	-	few	TGTGCCAGCAGCTTTCGTTGGTCCCAACACCCCACCTACAATGAGCAGTTCTTC	CASSFRWSQHPTYNEQFF
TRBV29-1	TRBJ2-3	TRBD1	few	TGCAGCGTACCATTCTCCGGGACAGGGGCAGATACGCAGTATTTT	CSVPFSGTGADTQYF
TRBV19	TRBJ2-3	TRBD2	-	TGTGCCAGTAGTATTCAGGGAGCGGGACCGACCGCGCAGTATTTT	CASSIQGAGPTAQYF
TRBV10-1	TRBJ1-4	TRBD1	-	TGCGCCACGGGACAGAATAATGAAAAACTGTTTTTT	CATGQNNEKLFF
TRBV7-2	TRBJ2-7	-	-	TGTGCCAGCAGCCCGCGATTGGGGCCCTACGAGCAGTACTTC	CASSPRLGPYEQYF
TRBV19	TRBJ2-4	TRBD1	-	TGTGCCAGTAGTACTGACAGGGATTTTTACATTCAGTACTTC	CASSTDRDFYIQYF
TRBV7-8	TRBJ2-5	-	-	TGTGCCAGCAGCTCACACGGGACTCAGCAAGAGACCCAGTACTTC	CASSSHGTQQETQYF
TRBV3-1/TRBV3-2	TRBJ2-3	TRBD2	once	TGTGCCAGCAGCCCGGGTAGCCGGGGGACTAGCGGGGATCTTAGCACAGATACGCAGTATTTT	CASSPGSRGTSGDLSTDTQYF
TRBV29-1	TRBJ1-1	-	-	TGCACCCTCAAGCGTGGGACCGGGGGCACTGAAGCTTTCTTT	CTLKRGTGGTEAFF
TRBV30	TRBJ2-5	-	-	TGTGCCTGGAGTGTGTCCTTCCCCCTAATAGAGACCCAGTACTTC	CAWSVSFPLIETQYF
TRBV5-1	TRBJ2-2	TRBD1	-	TGCGCCAGTCGCGAGCAGGGGGCCGCCTACACCGGGGAGCTGTTTTTT	CASREQGAAYTGELFF
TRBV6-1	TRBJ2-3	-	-	TGTGCCAGCAGTGGCCCTGGACTGGGTAGAACCACAGATACGCAGTATTTT	CASSGPGLGRTTDTQYF
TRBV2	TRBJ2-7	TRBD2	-	TGTGCCAGCAGAAGGACTAGCGGGGGAACCTACGAGCAGTACTTC	CASRRTSGGTYEQYF
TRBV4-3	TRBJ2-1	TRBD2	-	TGCGCCAGCAGCCAAGCTACCGGGACTAGCGGGAGGAATGAGCAGTTCTTC	CASSQATGTSGRNEQFF
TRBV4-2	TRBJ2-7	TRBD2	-	TGTGCCAGCAGCCGGGAGGGACTCTACGAGCAGTACTTC	CASSREGLYEQYF
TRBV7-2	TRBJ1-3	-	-	TGTGCCAGCAGCTTAGGAGTCTCCACCTCTGGAAACACCATATATTTT	CASSLGVSTSGNTIYF
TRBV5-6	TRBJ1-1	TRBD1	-	TGTGCCAGCAGCTTACCGGGACAGGGCGTTTTGAACACTGAAGCTTTCTTT	CASSLPGQGVLNTEAFF
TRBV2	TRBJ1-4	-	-	TGTGCCACCAGACCGAGTACAGCAACTAATGAAAAACTGTTTTTT	CATRPSTATNEKLFF
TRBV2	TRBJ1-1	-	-	TGTGCCAGCAGAGCGGAGGGGCGAACTGAAGCTTTCTTT	CASRAEGRTEAFF
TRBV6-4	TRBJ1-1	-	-	TGTGCCAGCAGTGAACAGGCGAACACTGAAGCTTTCTTT	CASSEQANTEAFF
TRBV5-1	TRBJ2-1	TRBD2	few	TGCGCCAGCAGCCTACTAGCGGGGGCGAGAAATGAGCAGTTCTTC	CASSLLAGARNEQFF
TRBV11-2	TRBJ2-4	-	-	TGTGCCAGCAGCTTAAGGAGGGGACAGCCCCTAGCCAAAAACATTCAGTACTTC	CASSLRRGQPLAKNIQYF
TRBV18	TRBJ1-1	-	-	TGTGCCAGCTCACCGGGGGCACCGAACACTGAAGCTTTCTTT	CASSPGAPNTEAFF
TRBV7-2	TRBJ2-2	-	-	TGTGCCAGCAGCGCTCCGGGACATGCTCTCGGGGAGCTGTTTTTT	CASSAPGHALGELFF
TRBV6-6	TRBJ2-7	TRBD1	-	TGTGCCAGCAGCCCCGGACAGGGTTTCTACGAGCAGTACTTC	CASSPGQGFYEQYF
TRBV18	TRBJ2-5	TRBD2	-	TGTGCCAGCTCACCTCGGACTAGCGGGAGGGCCGGAAAGACCCAGTACTTC	CASSPRTSGRAGKTQYF
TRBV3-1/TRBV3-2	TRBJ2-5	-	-	TGTGCCAGCAGTAACGGGGTCTTCGCCCAAGAGACCCAGTACTTC	CASSNGVFAQETQYF
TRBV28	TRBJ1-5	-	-	TGTGCCAGCAGTTCCGATCAGCCCCAGCATTTT	CASSSDQPQHF
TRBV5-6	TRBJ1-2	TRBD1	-	TGTGCCAGCAGCCCGGGGACAGGGCGACCCCTATACGGCTACACCTTC	CASSPGTGRPLYGYTF
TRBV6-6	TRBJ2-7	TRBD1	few	TGTGCCAGCAGTTACTTCGGACAGGGTGTAAACTACGAGCAGTACTTC	CASSYFGQGVNYEQYF
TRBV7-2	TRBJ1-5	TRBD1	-	TGTGCCAGCAGCACCCGGACAGGGATCAATCAGCCCCAGCATTTT	CASSTRTGINQPQHF
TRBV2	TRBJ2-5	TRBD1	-	TGTGCCAGCAGTGAATCGGACAGGGGAGAGACCCAGTACTTC	CASSESDRGETQYF
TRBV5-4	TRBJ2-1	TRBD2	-	TGTGCCAGCAGCTTGCGTCTAGCGGGAGGGAGCTCCTACAATGAGCAGTTCTTC	CASSLRLAGGSSYNEQFF
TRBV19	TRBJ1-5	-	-	TGTGCCAGTAGTATAGAGGGCTATAGCAATCAGCCCCAGCATTTT	CASSIEGYSNQPQHF
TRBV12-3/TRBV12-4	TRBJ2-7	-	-	TGTGCCAGCAATTTAGAAGAGGGCGAGCAGTACTTC	CASNLEEGEQYF
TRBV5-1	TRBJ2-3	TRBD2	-	TGCGCCAGCAGCCCTGGACTAGCGGGTATCACAGATACGCAGTATTTT	CASSPGLAGITDTQYF
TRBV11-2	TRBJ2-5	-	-	TGTGCCAGCAGCTTAGGACAGCAAGAGACCCAGTACTTC	CASSLGQQETQYF
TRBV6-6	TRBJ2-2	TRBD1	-	TGTGCCAAGACTCAGGGGGCGGGGAACACCGGGGAGCTGTTTTTT	CAKTQGAGNTGELFF
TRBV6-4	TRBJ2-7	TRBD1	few	TGTGCCAGCAGTAAGGGCGGACAGGTGATCTACGAGCAGTACTTC	CASSKGGQVIYEQYF